This is a list of T cell receptor beta chains from one sample in a study of blood T cell repertoires in COVID-19. This table comes from immunoSEQ multiplex PCR, and its TCRdb copy is limited to in-frame clones, with some not included. Of approximately 300,000 clones in the sample, around 87% were seen once. Sequenced sample: PBMCs or T cells enriched from blood (not recorded which). The receptors shown here come from a woman in her thirties who had recovered from COVID-19. CDR3s include the opening cysteine and the closing phenylalanine or tryptophan. The order of the fields is clone size, J gene, V gene, D gene, CDR3 protein, CDR3 DNA. A D gene is named only where the DNA matches it firmly. A clone size is listed for some rows: how often the clone was seen (once, few, many), or a class if it is expanded.

NA TRBJ2-7 TRBV5-1 NA CASSLDPTYEQYF TGCGCCAGCAGCTTGGATCCCACCTACGAGCAGTACTTC
NA TRBJ2-3 TRBV5-4 NA CASSLGGPPTDTQYF TGTGCCAGCAGCTTGGGGGGGCCCCCGACAGATACGCAGTATTTT
NA TRBJ2-1 TRBV25-1 NA CASSVPKGLENEQFF TGTGCCAGCAGTGTCCCAAAGGGGTTAGAGAATGAGCAGTTCTTC
NA TRBJ2-5 TRBV11-2 TRBD2 CASSLWVGGASETQYF TGTGCCAGCAGCTTATGGGTCGGGGGGGCCTCAGAGACCCAGTACTTC
NA TRBJ2-7 TRBV19 TRBD1 CASSAGSGTGRYEQYF TGTGCCAGTAGTGCTGGTTCCGGGACAGGGCGCTACGAGCAGTACTTC
NA TRBJ1-2 TRBV24-1 TRBD1 CATSLSGGANYGYTF TGTGCCACCAGCCTTTCAGGGGGCGCGAACTATGGCTACACCTTC
NA TRBJ2-5 TRBV30 NA CAWSARMTQYF TGTGCCTGGAGTGCGAGGATGACCCAGTACTTC
NA TRBJ2-5 TRBV5-1 NA CASSLVQGGETQYF TGCGCCAGCAGCTTGGTACAGGGTGGAGAGACCCAGTACTTC
NA TRBJ1-4 TRBV5-5 NA CASSRSGQNTEKLFF TGTGCCAGCAGCCGCTCAGGACAGAATACGGAAAAACTGTTTTTT
NA TRBJ1-5 TRBV6-5 NA CASSQIGRANQPQHF TGTGCCAGCAGTCAAATTGGCAGGGCCAATCAGCCCCAGCATTTT
NA TRBJ1-6 TRBV7-9 TRBD1 CASSPGGGLSYNSPLHF TGTGCCAGCAGCCCCGGAGGGGGCCTTTCCTATAATTCACCCCTCCACTTT
NA TRBJ1-4 TRBV19 NA CASSIATAYEKLFF TGTGCCAGTAGTATAGCCACAGCTTATGAAAAACTGTTTTTT
few TRBJ1-1 TRBV3-1/TRBV3-2 TRBD1 CASSQAPGQGVEAFF TGTGCCAGCAGCCAAGCCCCGGGACAGGGAGTTGAAGCTTTCTTT
NA TRBJ1-4 TRBV5-5 NA CASSFQGPNEKLFF TGTGCCAGCAGCTTCCAGGGTCCTAATGAAAAACTGTTTTTT
NA TRBJ2-7 TRBV7-9 TRBD1 CASSYGTAVFYEQYF TGTGCCAGCAGCTATGGGACAGCGGTTTTTTACGAGCAGTACTTC
NA TRBJ2-7 TRBV6-5 NA CASTPWGSGYYEQYF TGTGCCAGCACCCCCTGGGGTAGCGGATACTACGAGCAGTACTTC
NA TRBJ2-1 TRBV4-3 TRBD1 CASSRGTGGYNEQFF TGCGCCAGCAGCCGCGGGACAGGGGGCTACAATGAGCAGTTCTTC
few TRBJ1-5 TRBV5-6 TRBD1 CASSFLTGDPDQPQHF TGTGCCAGCAGCTTCTTAACAGGGGACCCGGATCAGCCCCAGCATTTT
NA TRBJ1-6 TRBV6-5 NA CASWGVYNSPLHF TGTGCCAGCTGGGGAGTCTATAATTCACCCCTCCACTTT
NA TRBJ1-1 TRBV5-1 NA CASSFNTRGNTEAFF TGCGCCAGCAGCTTTAATACCCGAGGGAACACTGAAGCTTTCTTT
NA TRBJ1-1 TRBV19 NA CASRATRGGNTEAFF TGTGCCAGTAGGGCCACGCGGGGTGGGAACACTGAAGCTTTCTTT
NA TRBJ1-2 TRBV7-9 TRBD1 CASSSYLPQGAQVGYTF TGTGCCAGCAGCTCCTACCTCCCACAGGGGGCGCAGGTTGGCTACACCTTC
NA TRBJ2-1 TRBV11-2 TRBD2 CASSLDLGLAGNEQFF TGTGCCAGCAGCTTAGACCTGGGACTAGCGGGTAATGAGCAGTTCTTC
NA TRBJ1-2 TRBV2 TRBD1 CASSPWTGGGYGYTF TGTGCCAGCAGTCCCTGGACAGGGGGCGGCTATGGCTACACCTTC